This T cell receptor (beta chain) was captured in a study of neurological immune-mediated disorders. TCRdb passed the 5' RACE reads through MiXCR, listing each CDR3 protein once. This sample has some 37,000 distinct CDR3 sequences; about 14% occur once, and the top ten carry about a quarter. J gave up 10 bases and V 0 bases, and 7 bases lay outside the gene matches. This CDR3 region has 15 residues. Germline V gene sequence: CDR1 LGHNA, CDR2 YNFKEQ. This clonotype appeared many times. The sequence derives from a woman aged 45-60 years with HTLV-1-associated myelopathy (HAM/TSP). V is TRBV4-2 and J is TRBJ1-4, with 8 bases aligning to TRBD1. The sample consisted of PBMCs. In DNA form, the CDR3 reads TGTGCCAGCAGCCAAGAAGAGACAGGGGAGGGAAAACTGTTTTTT. Its translation: CASSQEETGEGKLFF.